This TCR beta chain was sequenced during a study of blood T cell repertoires in COVID-19 (dated by TCRdb to about 2020). As for the study more broadly: The collaborator samples originated in the United States, Italy and Spain and spanned the acute and convalescent phases of COVID-19. The prospective study material was composed of cDNA or gDNA derived from T cells, B-cell-depleted T cells, or PBMCs. The dataset comprised deeply sampled blood TCRbeta repertoires from subjects exposed to, actively infected with, or recovered from COVID-19. The repertoires were released in a freely available public database intended as a resource for research on the immune response to SARS-CoV-2. Samples came from the ongoing ImmuneRACE study (first 160 participants) plus 1,254 subjects from 6 global collaborators. Nearly every sample came with metadata listing a de-identified subject ID, COVID-19 status, age in years and sex. HLA class I and class II types, where available, came from metadata supplied by the sample provider rather than from assay-based typing. The study at large found these results: The amount of clinical and demographic metadata varied by source and participant and was provided uncurated.

The immunoSEQ Assay, a bias-controlled multiplex PCR, was used to amplify TCRbeta CDR3 regions from genomic DNA. Per the source publication's procedure: The number of nucleated cells in each sample was estimated from the amplification of reference gene primers within the assay. To quantify the absolute abundance of each unique TCRbeta CDR3 rearrangement, sequence reads were collapsed and filtered. For each sample, productive Simpson clonality was calculated as the square root of Simpson's diversity index over productive rearrangements. TCRdb holds this immuneACCESS table with in-frame rearrangements only. Some clones are missing; in checked studies, unresolved V genes explain under half, and the rest has no known cause. The DNA was the basis for D and trimming; V, J and clone size are from that table. The sample records roughly 190,000 clones, 88% of which are singletons. Together, the top ten hold about 4.5% of the sample.

As for this clone: The clone's antigen remains unknown. Per-nucleotide qualities are absent, and no much larger clonotype sits a single base away.

The collaborating institutions used their own protocols to collect whole blood in K2EDTA tubes. For TCRbeta analysis, collaborators shipped samples in one of three forms: frozen whole blood, isolated PBMCs, or DNA extracted from either of those sample types. CDR1 and CDR2 are read off the germline V gene as ENHRY and SYGVKD. V gives up 3 bases and J gives up 10 bases, and the segment between their germline ends measures 22 bases. CDR3 length: 16 amino acids, cysteine to phenylalanine. Only CDR3 DNA remains: 48 bases, in frame from the first base. The TCR comes from a human donor in a cohort sampled during active COVID-19. This chain is built from TRBV10-3 and TRBJ2-1; tentative D gene TRBD1, with 6 bases matching. Material for sequencing was peripheral blood. The DNA reads TGTGCCATCAGTGACCCAACAGGGTCTGGGAACGGAGAGCAGTTCTTC. It codes for CAISDPTGSGNGEQFF.